This T cell receptor (beta chain) stems from a study of shared clonotypes between healthy human individuals (dated by TCRdb to about 2020). The study in broad terms: The cohort comprised a couple of women and a few men aged 18 to 49 years. For each donor, CD4 naive and CD4 memory were each given three plates, CD8 naive was given two plates, and CD8 memory was given one plate. To estimate repertoire size and how much clonotype sharing occurs between individuals, the study deeply sequenced the blood TCR repertoires of five healthy adults. To increase sequencing depth and limit assay-specific biases, different laboratories used diverse techniques to prepare libraries and sequence TCR repertoires. Each donor's leukapheresis produced roughly between roughly 0.85 and 9.5 billion PBMCs. The research as a whole found: Naive subsets generally had larger estimated clonotype richness than memory subsets did. Higher generation probabilities were observed for clonotypes shared by all four sorted-subset donors than for non-shared clonotypes. Roughly 5.2% of naive CD4, around 3.5% of naive CD8, about 2.5% of memory CD4, and 0.35% to 0.5% of memory CD8 clonotypes were shared across a handful of donors. Pairwise subsampling indicated that sequencing depth was expected to affect the degree of clonotype sharing among donors. Even with the large sequencing depth, rarefaction of the sorted-subset datasets indicated that sequencing was incomplete. Sampling was restricted to blood, and TCR repertoires in tissue are likely to differ from TCR repertoires in blood. Because the study included only a small number of donors, the genetic and exposure-history diversity represented was limited.

The CDR3, from cysteine to phenylalanine, totals 16 residues. Only the CDR3 DNA stays, 48 bases, in frame from base 1. The germline V gene encodes CDR1 MGHRA and CDR2 YSYEKL. V is cut back by 2 bases and J by 6 bases, with 11 bases in the junction unmatched. Using the deep immunoSEQ assay, TCR CDR3 regions were amplified from genomic DNA by multiplex PCR. Genomic DNA extracted from each cell subset was distributed evenly over all wells of several immunoSEQ 96-well plates, and each plate served as one replicate. For sorted subsets, each replicate PCR was loaded with approximately 190 ng genomic DNA, equivalent to some 27,000 T cell genomes. Purified libraries were quantified with a Qubit 3.0 fluorometer, sized on a Bioanalyzer 2100, and re-quantified with the KAPA Library Quantification kit. A separate single-read 150-cycle Illumina NextSeq 550 flow cell was used to sequence each immunoSEQ 96-well plate. Per the source publication's procedure: The immunoSEQ output contained only junctional sequences without quality scores, so filtering could not match that applied to full-length reads. To assign V/J genes and CDR3, sequences were annotated using PyIR, a Python wrapper for IgBLAST v1.9, with IMGT germline references. Reads with weak V/J assignments (E-value above 1e-6), missing CDR3, stop codons, out-of-frame junctions, or ambiguous translated residues were removed. V3J clonotypes were defined as sequences sharing the same inferred V gene, J gene, and CDR3 amino acid sequence. The percentage overlap between two repertoires was calculated by dividing the number of shared unique clonotypes by the size of the smaller repertoire. Richness of each repertoire was evaluated using RTK rarefaction, the Chao1 estimator, and Recon v2.1 estimates of unobserved clonotypes. For all TCRbeta clonotypes obtained by the gDNA method from a few donors, generation probabilities were computed with OLGA. Imported from immuneACCESS, the table was reduced by TCRdb to in-frame sequences with V and J called. These copies leave out some clones; in studies compared against another copy, an unresolved V gene accounts for under half, and the cause of the remainder is not known. From that table come the V and J calls and clone size; the DNA was used to work out D and trimming. The sample data list about a million clones, and 75% of these were observed just once. The top ten constitute around 1.4% of the sample.

Points on this clone: Its antigen remains undetermined. Base qualities were left out, and no much larger clone turns up one base away.

The donors were healthy, HIV-negative adults with no recently reported acute infections or vaccinations. All donors were Caucasian adults living in Nashville, Tennessee, USA. CD4+ T cells were enriched by magnetic negative selection; naive cells were then positively selected on CD45RA, and the negative fraction formed the memory subset. Blood was collected by leukapheresis, and PBMCs were isolated by Ficoll-Histopaque density gradient centrifugation and then cryopreserved in liquid nitrogen vapor phase. Purity and quantity of every magnetically sorted T cell population were checked by analytical flow cytometry. Genomic DNA was isolated from every sorted fraction and measured by UV absorbance on a Nanodrop 2000c.

The chain was built from TRBV4-1 and TRBJ2-7, with 9 middle bases fitting TRBD1. This receptor was taken from a man between 18 and 29 years old in good health. The sample comprised memory CD4+ T cells sorted from blood. The intended sense of this specimen's cell subset or site label: CD45RA-negative fraction. The DNA reads TGCGCCAGCAGCCAACTATGGGACAGGGCCTCAGGCGAGCAGTACTTC. Its protein product is CASSQLWDRASGEQYF.